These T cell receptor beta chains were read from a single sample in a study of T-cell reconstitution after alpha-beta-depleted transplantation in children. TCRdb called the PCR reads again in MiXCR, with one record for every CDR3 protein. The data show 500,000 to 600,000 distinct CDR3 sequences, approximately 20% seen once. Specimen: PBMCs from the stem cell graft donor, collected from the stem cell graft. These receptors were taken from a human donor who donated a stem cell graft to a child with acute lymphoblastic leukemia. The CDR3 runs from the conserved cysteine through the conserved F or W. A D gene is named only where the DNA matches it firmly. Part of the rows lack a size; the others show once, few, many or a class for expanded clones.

DNA: TGTGCCAGCAGCCTTCAAGGACTAGACCAAGAGACCCAGTACTTC
CDR3: CASSLQGLDQETQYF
D: TRBD2
size: -
V: TRBV7-3
J: TRBJ2-5

DNA: TGCGCCAGCACCGGGGGAGGGGAGCGCCTCTACAATGAGCAGTTCTTC
CDR3: CASTGGGERLYNEQFF
D: TRBD2
size: -
V: TRBV4-1
J: TRBJ2-1

DNA: TGTGCCAGCAGTTACTTCAGGGAGTACAATGAGCAGTTCTTC
CDR3: CASSYFREYNEQFF
D: -
size: -
V: TRBV6-2/TRBV6-3
J: TRBJ2-1

DNA: TGTGCCACCAGTCGGAGGGACGGCTATAATTCACCCCTCCACTTT
CDR3: CATSRRDGYNSPLHF
D: -
size: few
V: TRBV24-1
J: TRBJ1-6

DNA: TGTGCCAGCAGTTTGGAAGCCACCAATGAGCAGTTCTTC
CDR3: CASSLEATNEQFF
D: -
size: few
V: TRBV6-5
J: TRBJ2-1

DNA: TGCGCCAGCAGCCGGGGCGCCAGCTCTGGAAACACCATATATTTT
CDR3: CASSRGASSGNTIYF
D: -
size: -
V: TRBV5-1
J: TRBJ1-3

DNA: TGTGCCAGCAGGGCGGAGCCGGGGCCTCGGTGGACCCAGTACTTC
CDR3: CASRAEPGPRWTQYF
D: -
size: few
V: TRBV3-1
J: TRBJ2-5

DNA: TGTGCCAGCAGCCCCCAGAATTACGAGCAGTACTTC
CDR3: CASSPQNYEQYF
D: -
size: few
V: TRBV5-6
J: TRBJ2-7

DNA: TGTGCCAGCAGTTTACCCGACTACGAGCAGTACTTC
CDR3: CASSLPDYEQYF
D: -
size: few
V: TRBV28
J: TRBJ2-7

DNA: TGTGCCAGCAGCTTAGCCGCGCGACACCAAGAGACCCAGTACTTC
CDR3: CASSLAARHQETQYF
D: -
size: -
V: TRBV11-2
J: TRBJ2-5

DNA: TGCGCCAGCAGCCAAACTCAGCGGGAGGGTTCACTGCAAGAGACCCAGTACTTC
CDR3: CASSQTQREGSLQETQYF
D: TRBD2
size: -
V: TRBV4-1
J: TRBJ2-5

DNA: TGTGCCAGCAGTCCTCTCCCGGGACTAGGGGCCGGGGAGCTGTTTTTT
CDR3: CASSPLPGLGAGELFF
D: TRBD2
size: few
V: TRBV7-3
J: TRBJ2-2

DNA: TGTGCCATCAGTGAGGGGGCTAGCGGGACCTACCCCTACAATGAGCAGTTCTTC
CDR3: CAISEGASGTYPYNEQFF
D: TRBD2
size: -
V: TRBV10-3
J: TRBJ2-1

DNA: TGTGCCAGCAGTCCCTCCACCCAGGGGGAGAAGGAGACCCAGTACTTC
CDR3: CASSPSTQGEKETQYF
D: TRBD1
size: -
V: TRBV6-7
J: TRBJ2-5

DNA: TGCGCCAGCAGCGGGGCGGGGGGCTTTCTTGGTACGCAGTATTTT
CDR3: CASSGAGGFLGTQYF
D: TRBD2
size: few
V: TRBV10-2
J: TRBJ2-3

DNA: TGCGCCAGCAGCCGCGGGTCCGGGACAGTCCGATTTGAGGCCTACAATGAGCAGTTCTTC
CDR3: CASSRGSGTVRFEAYNEQFF
D: TRBD1
size: -
V: TRBV5-1
J: TRBJ2-1

DNA: TGCGCCAGCAGATACGACCCACAGGGCTACGAGCAGTACTTC
CDR3: CASRYDPQGYEQYF
D: -
size: few
V: TRBV5-1
J: TRBJ2-7

DNA: TGCGCCATCTCCCGGGACACTCGCTACGAGCAGTACTTC
CDR3: CAISRDTRYEQYF
D: -
size: once
V: TRBV10-2
J: TRBJ2-7

DNA: TGTGCCAGCAGTTTGACAGGGAGCATTCTTGCTTTCTTT
CDR3: CASSLTGSILAFF
D: TRBD1
size: -
V: TRBV2
J: TRBJ1-1

DNA: TGTGCCAGCAGTTCAGCGGGAGGGTTACCCTACGAGCAGTACTTC
CDR3: CASSSAGGLPYEQYF
D: TRBD2
size: -
V: TRBV6-2/TRBV6-3
J: TRBJ2-7

DNA: TGCGCCAGCAGCCTGGTGGGAGCCTATCAGCCCCAGCATTTT
CDR3: CASSLVGAYQPQHF
D: -
size: -
V: TRBV5-1
J: TRBJ1-5

DNA: TGTGCCAGCAGTTCCCAAAGGAAGCAGTTCTTC
CDR3: CASSSQRKQFF
D: -
size: many
V: TRBV7-8
J: TRBJ2-1

DNA: TGCAGTGCTAGAGATGATGTGGTGAGACTAGCCAGCTACAATGAGCAGTTCTTC
CDR3: CSARDDVVRLASYNEQFF
D: TRBD2
size: few
V: TRBV20-1
J: TRBJ2-1